This TCR beta chain emerged from a study of blood T cell repertoires in COVID-19. Study summary: Acute and convalescent COVID-19 samples came from the United States, Italy and Spain. PBMCs, B-cell-depleted T cells, or T cells were the source of the cDNA or gDNA that made up the material.

V was clipped by 6 bases and J by 4 bases; unmatched bases: 8. The germline V gene encodes CDR1 SQVTM and CDR2 ANQGSEA. The CDR3 contains 13 residues. Under the authors' procedure: Researchers report that nucleated cell counts were estimated from reference gene primer amplification. Clones were read by immunoSEQ multiplex PCR, and TCRdb kept only the in-frame ones, dropping some. The V and J calls and clone size were taken over from that table, and D and trimming were inferred from the DNA. The data show more than 95,000 clones, about 89% seen once. V usage is TRBV29-1 and J usage is TRBJ2-5; 7 nucleotides line up with TRBD1. Sequences were obtained from peripheral blood. The clonotype comes from a human donor in a cohort sampled during active COVID-19. CDR3 in DNA: TGCAGCGTCCGTGACAGGGACCGAGAGACCCAGTACTTC. Amino acid sequence: CSVRDRDRETQYF.